Shown below are 32 T cell receptor beta chains from a single sample sequenced in a study of patients and donors after allogeneic stem cell transplantation. From the RT-PCR reads, TCRdb called clonotypes with MiXCR, one entry per CDR3 protein. The table lists roughly 940,000 distinct CDR3 sequences, 18% of them singletons. Sequenced input: blood, either unsorted or a sorted T cell fraction (not recorded which). These receptors came from a human donor who was either an allogeneic HSCT recipient or a stem cell or donor lymphocyte infusion donor (not recorded which). It is not recorded whose cells these are; they may come from a transplant donor.

This clonotype was seen many times. The chain combines TRBV29-1 with TRBJ2-4; D gene ambiguous. This CDR3 spans 13 amino acids. V lost 6 bases to trimming and J lost 0 bases, with 9 bases between them. Germline-derived CDR1 and CDR2 are SQVTM and ANQGSEA. CDR3 coding DNA: TGCAGCGTACGGGCCTTAGCCAAAAACATTCAGTACTTC. It specifies CSVRALAKNIQYF. Drawing the rest from reference TRBV29-1 and TRBJ2-4, the complete variable domain is SAVISQKPSRDICQRGTSLTIQCQVDSQVTMMFWYRQQPGQSLTLIATANQGSEATYESGFVIDKFPISRPNLTFSTLTVSNMSPEDSSIYLCSVRALAKNIQYFGAGTRLSVL.

This clonotype has only a few counts. The V and J genes are TRBV12-3 or TRBV12-4 and TRBJ1-5, with a tentative D call TRBD1 (5 bases). Trimming removed 6 bases at V and 0 bases at J, with 21 bases between. The CDR3 runs to 18 residues. CDR3 bases: TGTGCCAGCAGCCCCCGCGGGGGGGAGGTGGGTAGCAATCAGCCCCAGCATTTT. This sequence encodes CASSPRGGEVGSNQPQHF.

This clonotype was seen a few times. This sequence joins TRBV5-1 and TRBJ2-3; tentative D call: TRBD2 (6 bases). Germline CDR1 SGHRS, CDR2 YFSETQ. The CDR3 runs 13 residues. The V end was cut by 4 bases, the J end by 2 bases, with 8 bases between. The CDR3 nucleotides read TGCGCCAGCAGCGCGGACTACACAGATACGCAGTATTTT. Translated: CASSADYTDTQYF.

Only a few counts were recorded for this clonotype. The V call is TRBV13, the J call TRBJ2-1, with 11 bases matching TRBD2. The CDR3 runs to 16 residues. The J segment lost 7 bases and the V segment lost 4 bases, leaving 9 bases of the junction unmatched. CDR1 is PRHDT, CDR2 FYEKMQ, per germline (reference sequence). The CDR3 coding sequence is TGTGCCAGCAGCTCTAGGGTAGCGGGGGGGTGGAATGAGCAGTTCTTC. Encoded protein: CASSSRVAGGWNEQFF.

V is TRBV20-1 and J is TRBJ2-6; D ambiguous. The CDR3 spans 12 residues. Germline CDR1 is DFQATT and CDR2 is SNEGSKA (reference sequence). Trimming left V 5 bases short and J 2 bases short, with 4 bases between. The CDR3, as DNA: TGCAGTGCTGGGGCTGGGGCCAACGTCCTGACTTTC. It specifies CSAGAGANVLTF.

This clonotype was counted only a few times. The chain links TRBV20-1 to TRBJ2-1, with TRBD2 identical over 11 bases. This CDR3 region has 18 residues. CDR1 and CDR2 (germline): DFQATT, SNEGSKA (reference sequence). The V segment lost 3 bases and the J segment 0 bases; nucleotides outside the gene matches: 10. The CDR3 DNA reads as TGCAGTGCTAGTAGGGCTAGCGGGAGGCCGAGCTCCTACAATGAGCAGTTCTTC. Residues: CSASRASGRPSSYNEQFF.

In this sample, this clonotype turned up a few times. This rearrangement joins TRBV7-2 to TRBJ2-7, with 12 bases identical to TRBD2. The CDR3 has 17 residues. After removal of 1 base from V and 3 bases from J, the junction contained 7 bases not matched to a gene. Per the germline V gene, CDR1 is SGHTA and CDR2 is FQGNSA. The chain's CDR3 is CASSLVWRGLAGYEQYF. CDR3 DNA: TGTGCCAGCAGCTTAGTTTGGCGGGGACTAGCGGGCTACGAGCAGTACTTC.

A few counts support this clonotype. This chain joins TRBV6-5 and TRBJ2-3; unclear D gene. The CDR3 is 12 residues long. Germline-derived CDR1 and CDR2 are MNHEY and SVGAGI. Trimming shortened V by 7 bases and J by 5 bases, and 10 bases separated the two germline ends. The CDR3 coding sequence is TGTGCCAGCATTGGGAACGGAGATACGCAGTATTTT. Its translation is CASIGNGDTQYF.

The chain has TRBV5-8 and TRBJ2-7; no definite D call. V shed 6 bases and J shed 3 bases, with 7 bases lying between them. The CDR3 runs 11 residues. Germline CDR1 reads SGHTS; CDR2 reads YDEGEE. The CDR3 DNA reads as TGTGCCAGCACCCACCGCTACGAGCAGTACTTC. It specifies CASTHRYEQYF. Full variable domain (outside the CDR3, taken from reference TRBV5-8 and TRBJ2-7): EAGVTQSPTHLIKTRGQQATLRCSPISGHTSVYWYQQALGLGLQFLLWYDEGEERNRGNFPPRFSGRQFPNYSSELNVNALELEDSALYLCASTHRYEQYFGPGTRLTVT.

This clonotype was seen a handful of times. CDR3 coding DNA: TGTGCCAGCAGCTTATGGTGGCGAGGGCCTGGGGCCAACGTCCTGACTTTC. Protein product: CASSLWWRGPGANVLTF. The J gene is TRBJ2-6, the V gene TRBV7-2, with D possibly matching TRBD2 (5 bases). Germline V lookup: CDR1 SGHTA, CDR2 FQGNSA. This CDR3 is built from 17 residues. Trimming took 2 bases from V and 2 from J, leaving 13 bases between them.

The V and J genes are TRBV24-1 and TRBJ1-3; 9 bases match TRBD1. Trimming removed 4 bases from V and 2 bases from J; junction bases left unmatched: 2. CDR1 and CDR2 (germline): KGHDR, SFDVKD. This CDR3 is 15 amino acids long. The CDR3 loop is CATSDGTGPGNTIYF. The CDR3 bases are TGTGCCACCAGTGACGGGACAGGGCCTGGAAACACCATATATTTT.

The rearrangement uses TRBV4-1 and TRBJ2-5; TRBD2 matches 7 bases. This CDR3 is 18 amino acids long. Germline-derived CDR1 and CDR2 are MGHRA and YSYEKL. J gave up 5 bases and V 0 bases, and 15 bases lay outside the gene matches. In DNA, the CDR3 is TGCGCCAGCAGCCAAGATCTGGCGGGGGACGTCGGGTGGGAGACCCAGTACTTC. Translated, it gives CASSQDLAGDVGWETQYF.

The chain is built from TRBV7-8 and TRBJ1-2, with D possibly being TRBD1 (5 bases). This CDR3 region has 15 residues. The germline V gene encodes CDR1 SGHVS and CDR2 FQNEAQ. Trimming left V 0 bases short and J 0 bases short, with 8 bases between. The CDR3 reads CASSLAATANYGYTF. The CDR3 nucleotides read TGTGCCAGCAGCTTAGCCGCGACAGCTAACTATGGCTACACCTTC.

Only a few counts were recorded for this clonotype. This chain connects TRBV7-9 to TRBJ2-7; D ambiguous. Germline V gives CDR1 SEHNR, CDR2 FQNEAQ (reference sequence). This CDR3 contains 11 residues. Trimming cost V 5 bases and J 9 bases, with 11 bases left between them. In DNA form, the CDR3 reads TGTGCCAGCAGCCCCGGGTTACTGCAGTACTTC. Amino acid sequence: CASSPGLLQYF.

There are a few counts of this clonotype. The chain has TRBV28 and TRBJ1-5, with 7 bases lining up with TRBD1. Germline V gene lookup returns CDR1 MDHEN and CDR2 SYDVKM. V shed 3 bases and J 6 bases; nucleotides not matched to a gene: 11. CDR3 length: 16 amino acids. CDR3 in DNA: TGTGCCAGCAGTTTGCGCGGCAGGGGGGTTGGTCAGCCCCAGCATTTT. Translation gives CASSLRGRGVGQPQHF.

The CDR3 sequence: CASSVVGASGTINEQFF. DNA of the CDR3: TGTGCCAGCAGCGTAGTAGGGGCTAGCGGGACCATCAATGAGCAGTTCTTC. This rearrangement joins TRBV9 to TRBJ2-1; 9 bases are a match to TRBD2. CDR1 is SGDLS and CDR2 is YYNGEE in the germline V gene. V lost 0 bases, J lost 6 bases, and 10 bases stayed unmatched. The CDR3 loop spans 17 amino acids. Full variable domain (rest looked up from reference TRBV9 and TRBJ2-1): DSGVTQTPKHLITATGQRVTLRCSPRSGDLSVYWYQQSLDQGLQFLIQYYNGEERAKGNILERFSAQQFPDLHSELNLSSLELGDSALYFCASSVVGASGTINEQFFGPGTRLTVL.

The genes are TRBV6-5 and TRBJ2-1; 9 bases line up with TRBD2. Germline CDR1 is MNHEY and CDR2 is SVGAGI. This CDR3 region has 15 residues. The V segment lost 2 bases and the J segment 7 bases; nucleotides outside the gene matches: 6. In DNA, the CDR3 is TGTGCCAGCAGTTACGGCCTAGCGGGATGGAATGAGCAGTTCTTC. It is translated as CASSYGLAGWNEQFF.

This clonotype was counted a few times. This rearrangement joins TRBV12-3 or TRBV12-4 to TRBJ1-3; TRBD1 matches at 7 bases. The CDR3 extends over 15 amino acids. V shed 3 bases and J 3 bases; nucleotides not matched to a gene: 5. The CDR3 coding sequence is TGTGCCAGCAGTTTTCGCAGGGGGAGTGGAAACACCATATATTTT. Its protein is CASSFRRGSGNTIYF.

The chain couples TRBV24-1 to TRBJ1-1; D possibly corresponds to TRBD1 (5 bases). This CDR3 is 12 amino acids long. V was clipped by 3 bases and J by 7 bases, with 8 bases between them. Looked up from germline, CDR1 is KGHDR and CDR2 is SFDVKD. CDR3 DNA sequence: TGTGCCACCAGTGATAAGGGGATTGAAGCTTTCTTT. Translating it yields CATSDKGIEAFF.

This clonotype was seen only a few times. This chain uses TRBV12-3 or TRBV12-4 with TRBJ2-3; D tentatively fits TRBD1 or TRBD2 (5 bases each). V lost 3 bases to trimming and J lost 6 bases, with 10 bases between them. The CDR3 length is 13 residues. The CDR3 region has the DNA TGTGCCAGCAGTTTTGGGACCACCGATACGCAGTATTTT. It translates to CASSFGTTDTQYF.

The chain combines TRBV12-3 or TRBV12-4 with TRBJ1-2; no reliable D call. V lost 2 bases and J 3 bases, leaving 7 bases between the germline ends. The CDR3 runs 13 residues. The CDR3 sequence is CASSLSADYGYTF. CDR3 bases: TGTGCCAGCAGTTTATCGGCTGACTATGGCTACACCTTC.

The sample holds a few counts of this clonotype. This chain links TRBV12-3 or TRBV12-4 with TRBJ2-3; D perhaps matches TRBD2 (5 bases). V was pared by 10 bases and J by 2 bases, with 16 bases between. The CDR3 is 14 residues long. The CDR3 sequence is CAIMSGALTDTQYF. CDR3 sequence (DNA): TGTGCCATCATGAGCGGAGCCCTCACAGATACGCAGTATTTT.

This clonotype was found many times. V usage is TRBV5-1 and J usage is TRBJ2-7; no clear D gene. Trimming removed 1 base from V and 2 bases from J, with 13 bases in between. Per the germline V gene, CDR1 is SGHRS and CDR2 is YFSETQ. The CDR3 has 15 residues. CDR3 coding DNA: TGCGCCAGCAGCTTGTCAACAGCAATACCCTACGAGCAGTACTTC. Its protein product is CASSLSTAIPYEQYF. Complete variable domain (other parts from reference TRBV5-1 and TRBJ2-7): KAGVTQTPRYLIKTRGQQVTLSCSPISGHRSVSWYQQTPGQGLQFLFEYFSETQRNKGNFPGRFSGRQFSNSRSEMNVSTLELGDSALYLCASSLSTAIPYEQYFGPGTRLTVT.

The gene calls are TRBV5-6 and TRBJ2-3; tentative D call: TRBD2 (6 bases). CDR1 is SGHDT and CDR2 is YYEEEE in the germline V gene. This CDR3 contains 18 residues. The V and J ends lost 4 bases and 7 bases respectively, with 28 bases between them. DNA for the CDR3: TGTGCCAGCAGCCGATTGGCGAGGGACTTCCCGACACTGAATACGCAGTATTTT. Translation gives CASSRLARDFPTLNTQYF.

This clonotype was observed a handful of times. The rearrangement joins TRBV19 to TRBJ1-4; possible D gene TRBD1, 6 bases. CDR3 length: 15 residues. Germline V gene lookup returns CDR1 LNHDA and CDR2 SQIVND (reference sequence). Trimming removed 6 bases from V and 0 bases from J, with 11 bases in between. CDR3 sequence reads: CASRLDRTTNEKLFF. CDR3 sequence (DNA): TGTGCCAGTAGACTCGACAGGACAACTAATGAAAAACTGTTTTTT. The variable domain in full, completed from reference TRBV19 and TRBJ1-4, reads DGGITQSPKYLFRKEGQNVTLSCEQNLNHDAMYWYRQDPGQGLRLIYYSQIVNDFQKGDIAEGYSVSREKKESFPLTVTSAQKNPTAFYLCASRLDRTTNEKLFFGSGTQLSVL.

This clonotype was detected many times. The chain's CDR3 is CATGQGGGYTF. The CDR3 DNA reads TGTGCCACAGGACAGGGAGGTGGCTACACCTTC. The gene calls are TRBV10-3 and TRBJ1-2, with 8 bases that match TRBD1. Losses at the gene ends were 10 bases for V and 7 bases for J; bases not matched to a gene: 5. From germline, CDR1 is ENHRY and CDR2 SYGVKD. CDR3 length equals 11 residues.

This chain connects TRBV6-2 or TRBV6-3 to TRBJ2-3, with D perhaps matching TRBD2 (7 bases). The CDR3 spans 15 residues. Trimming pared 4 bases from V and 0 bases from J, leaving 11 bases between. CDR1 and CDR2 (germline): MNHEY, SVGEGT. The CDR3, as DNA: TGTGCCAGCAGTTGGGGGGGCGATAGCACAGATACGCAGTATTTT. It translates to CASSWGGDSTDTQYF.

The chain carries TRBV5-6 and TRBJ2-4; 11 bases are shared with TRBD1. Germline V gives CDR1 SGHDT, CDR2 YYEEEE. V gave up 4 bases and J gave up 5 bases; unmatched junction bases: 8. This CDR3 contains 16 residues. The CDR3 DNA reads as TGTGCCAGCAGCCCACTCGGGGGACAGGGGGAAAACATTCAGTACTTC. This encodes CASSPLGGQGENIQYF. Based on the CDR3 plus reference TRBV5-6 and TRBJ2-4, the full variable domain is DAGVTQSPTHLIKTRGQQVTLRCSPKSGHDTVSWYQQALGQGPQFIFQYYEEEERQRGNFPDRFSGHQFPNYSSELNVNALLLGDSALYLCASSPLGGQGENIQYFGAGTRLSVL.

This clonotype was seen many times. The J gene is TRBJ2-7, the V gene TRBV9; no clear D gene. Trimming cost V 0 bases and J 3 bases, with 7 bases left between them. This CDR3 contains 13 residues. CDR1 SGDLS and CDR2 YYNGEE come from the germline V gene. CDR3 nucleotide sequence: TGTGCCAGCAGCGTAGTTTCGGGCTACGAGCAGTACTTC. Protein product: CASSVVSGYEQYF.

The rearrangement uses TRBV3-1 and TRBJ1-5; D is uncertain. The CDR3 spans 16 residues. Looked up from germline, CDR1 is LGHDT and CDR2 is YNNKEL (reference sequence). Trimming left V 4 bases short and J 2 bases short, with 15 bases between. This chain's CDR3 is CASSLWTGKGNQPQHF. The CDR3 DNA sequence: TGTGCCAGCAGCCTTTGGACGGGCAAAGGCAATCAGCCCCAGCATTTT.

The chain employs TRBV6-1 and TRBJ1-2, with D unresolved. The CDR3 runs to 14 residues. V was cut by 2 bases and J by 4 bases, with 11 bases left in between. In germline, CDR1 is MNHNS, CDR2 SASEGT. The CDR3 DNA reads TGTGCCAGCAGTGAATCAACCGGGCCCTATGGCTACACCTTC. It codes for CASSESTGPYGYTF.

This clonotype was found a few times. The rearrangement links TRBV20-1 to TRBJ1-2; D uncertain. CDR1 is DFQATT and CDR2 is SNEGSKA in the germline V gene (reference sequence). Trimming removed 6 bases from V and 1 base from J, with 18 bases in between. CDR3 length: 15 residues. The CDR3 sequence: CSASRTDKFNYGYTF. CDR3 nucleotides: TGCAGTGCCTCGCGGACTGACAAATTTAACTATGGCTACACCTTC.